This T cell receptor (beta chain) was recorded in a study of T-cell reconstitution after alpha-beta-depleted transplantation in children (dated by TCRdb to about 2016). As for the study more broadly: Using TCR repertoire profiling, the study quantitatively followed how T-cell immune reconstitution unfolded in children after TCRalphabeta/CD19-depleted allogeneic hematopoietic cell transplantation.

This clonotype was counted many times. It lacks a known antigen. Base qualities are not recorded, but no much larger clone differs from it by a single base. Relative to germline, V is 4 bases shorter and J is 4 bases shorter, with 20 bases between their ends. The CDR3 runs 16 residues from the cysteine to the phenylalanine. Kept here is only the CDR3 DNA, which spans 48 bases and is read in frame from base 1. CDR1 and CDR2 (SNHLY, FYNNEI) derive from the germline V gene. Libraries were constructed by PCR. TCRdb records Illumina HiSeq 2500 as the sequencer. To normalize quantification of the TCRbeta repertoire, the TCR libraries were built with molecular barcoding that relied on unique molecular identifiers. TCRdb cleaned the public reads at Q25 with fastp, built clones with MiXCR and kept in-frame beta chains. Entries are consolidated by CDR3 protein sequence, retaining the most common genes and DNA. Within this sample are under 350,000 distinct CDR3 sequences, with more than 8% of them counted one time only. The ten largest clonotypes hold 9.5% to 13% of the sample.

The TCR originated in a human donor who donated a stem cell graft to a child with SCID. The sequenced sample was PBMCs from the stem cell graft donor, obtained from the stem cell graft. The chain links TRBV2 with TRBJ2-7; TRBD1 might be the D gene, on 6 matching bases. The nucleotides are TGTGCCAGCAGTGCCCCATCTTCCTACAGGGAGTACGAGCAGTACTTC. It encodes CASSAPSSYREYEQYF.